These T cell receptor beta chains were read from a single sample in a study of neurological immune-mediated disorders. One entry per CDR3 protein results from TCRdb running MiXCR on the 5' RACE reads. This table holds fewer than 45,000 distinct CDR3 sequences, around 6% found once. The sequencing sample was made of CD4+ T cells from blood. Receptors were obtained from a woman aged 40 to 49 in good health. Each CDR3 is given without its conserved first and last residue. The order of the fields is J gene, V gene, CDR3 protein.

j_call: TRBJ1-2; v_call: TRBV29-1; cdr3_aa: SVGQGMGYGYT
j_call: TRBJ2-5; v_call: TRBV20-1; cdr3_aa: SATDSDPSGRETQY
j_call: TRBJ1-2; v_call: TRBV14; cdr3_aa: ASSQENSYGYT
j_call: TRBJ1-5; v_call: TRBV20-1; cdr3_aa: SAENRQGAGQPQH
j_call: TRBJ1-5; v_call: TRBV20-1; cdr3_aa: SASVGVNQPQH
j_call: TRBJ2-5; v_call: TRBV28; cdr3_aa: ASSLNDRYQETQY
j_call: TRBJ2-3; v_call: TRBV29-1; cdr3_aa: SVGRKGSTGRGADTQY
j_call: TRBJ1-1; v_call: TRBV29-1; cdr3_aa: SAGQYTEAF
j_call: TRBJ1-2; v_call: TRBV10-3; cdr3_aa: AIRSSDGYT
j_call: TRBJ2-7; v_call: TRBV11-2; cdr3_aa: ASSSRVSSYEQY
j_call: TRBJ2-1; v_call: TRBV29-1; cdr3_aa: SVRTSGRGEQF
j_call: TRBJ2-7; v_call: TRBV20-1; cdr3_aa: SAGGTRGAYEQY
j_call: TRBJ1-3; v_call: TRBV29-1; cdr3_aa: SVESVSGNTIY
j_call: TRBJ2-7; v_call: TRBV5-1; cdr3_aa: ASSLGGETYEQY
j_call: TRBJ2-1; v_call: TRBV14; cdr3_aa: ASSQDVGLPQF
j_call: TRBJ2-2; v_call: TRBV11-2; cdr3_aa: ASSSPTRYTGELF
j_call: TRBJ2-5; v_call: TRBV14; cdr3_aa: ASSQVAYGTQY
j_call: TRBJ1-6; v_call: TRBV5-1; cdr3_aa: ASSLPQDNSPLH
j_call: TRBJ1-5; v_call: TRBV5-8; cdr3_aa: ASSFEGAGNQPQH
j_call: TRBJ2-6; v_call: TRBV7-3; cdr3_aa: ASSLFFASGANVLT
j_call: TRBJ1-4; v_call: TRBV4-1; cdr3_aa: ASSPTQGRLF
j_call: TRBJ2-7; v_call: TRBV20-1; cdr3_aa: SANPRPGEQY
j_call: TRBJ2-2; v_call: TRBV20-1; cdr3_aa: SARSLAGGPDTGELF
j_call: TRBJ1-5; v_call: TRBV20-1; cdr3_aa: SGTGGLQSGNQPQH
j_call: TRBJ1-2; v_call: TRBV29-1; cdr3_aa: SAGSGNYGYT
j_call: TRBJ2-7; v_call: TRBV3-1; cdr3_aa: ASSHGLYEQY
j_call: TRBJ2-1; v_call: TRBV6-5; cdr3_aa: ASRYLLGGRGNEQF
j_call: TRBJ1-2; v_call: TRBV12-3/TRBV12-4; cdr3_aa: ASSSESNRYT
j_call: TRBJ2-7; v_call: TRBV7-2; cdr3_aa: ASSLGGAPYEQY
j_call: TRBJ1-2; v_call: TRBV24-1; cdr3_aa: ATSDSLTGLNYGYT
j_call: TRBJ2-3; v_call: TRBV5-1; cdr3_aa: ASSPEGSGRGVDTQY
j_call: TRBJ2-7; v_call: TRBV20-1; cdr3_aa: SANGGSFSYEQY
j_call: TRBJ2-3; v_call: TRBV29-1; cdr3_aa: SVAMSRTDTQY
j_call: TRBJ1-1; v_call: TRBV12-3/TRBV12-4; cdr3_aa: ASSLALGGGLTEAF
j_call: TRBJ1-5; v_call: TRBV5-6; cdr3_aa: ASSLAGSSNQPQH
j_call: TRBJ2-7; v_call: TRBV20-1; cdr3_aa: SASTGGEFYEQY
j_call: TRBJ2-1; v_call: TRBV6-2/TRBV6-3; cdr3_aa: ASSRGSYNEQF
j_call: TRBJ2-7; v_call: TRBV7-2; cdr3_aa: ASSPGRSIGISSYEQY
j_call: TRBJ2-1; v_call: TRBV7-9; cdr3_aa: ASSLGGGRSRNEQF
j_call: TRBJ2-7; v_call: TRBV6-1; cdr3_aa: ASRPTGGYEQY
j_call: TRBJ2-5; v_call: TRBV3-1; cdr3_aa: ASSPQPRETQY
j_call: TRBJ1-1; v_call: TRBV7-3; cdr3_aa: ASSFDGPNTEAF
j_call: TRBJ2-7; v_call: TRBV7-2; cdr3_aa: ASSLVSGSTYEQY
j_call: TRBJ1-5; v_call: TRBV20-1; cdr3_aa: SARELGTGGDQPQH
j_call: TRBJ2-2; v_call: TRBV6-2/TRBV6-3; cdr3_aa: ASSPRGSGLSPGELF